A single sample gave rise to the 15 T cell receptor beta chains below, sequenced in a study of blood T cell repertoires in COVID-19. The protocol was immunoSEQ multiplex PCR, while the TCRdb copy is restricted to in-frame clones and leaves out a portion. The table shows roughly 130,000 clones, with over 85% occurring only once. The sample consisted of peripheral blood. These receptors all stem from a man aged 55 to 70 with COVID-19, enrolled during active disease.

This chain links TRBV18 with TRBJ2-7, with 9 bases identical to TRBD1. CDR1 is KGHSH and CDR2 is LQKENI in the germline V gene. V lost 4 bases to trimming and J lost 3 bases; unmatched junction nucleotides: 7. The CDR3 length is 15 residues. The CDR3 is CASSLGTGFVYEQYF. CDR3 nucleotide sequence: TGTGCCAGCTCACTTGGGACAGGGTTCGTCTACGAGCAGTACTTC.

V and J are TRBV24-1 and TRBJ2-1; 12 positions agree with TRBD2. The germline V gene encodes CDR1 KGHDR and CDR2 SFDVKD. The CDR3 loop spans 16 amino acids. J gave up 5 bases and V 4 bases, and 5 bases lay outside the gene matches. This CDR3 reads CATSDEGLAGNNEQFF. In DNA form, the CDR3 reads TGTGCCACCAGTGACGAAGGACTAGCGGGAAACAATGAGCAGTTCTTC.

This clone turned up a few times. CDR3 sequence reads: CASSIVTGARSNQPQHF. CDR3 nucleotide sequence: TGTGCCAGTAGTATAGTGACAGGGGCTAGGAGCAATCAGCCCCAGCATTTT. The chain uses TRBV19 and TRBJ1-5; 8 bases fit TRBD1. Trimming took 1 base from V and 1 from J; bases not matched to a gene: 6. The germline CDR1 and CDR2 sequences are LNHDA and SQIVND (reference sequence). The CDR3 has 17 amino acids.

The chain employs TRBV18 and TRBJ1-5; maybe TRBD1 (6 bases). CDR1 KGHSH and CDR2 LQKENI come from the germline V gene. CDR3 length: 14 amino acids. V lost 0 bases to trimming and J lost 5 bases, with 8 bases between them. DNA of the CDR3: TGTGCCAGCTCACCACCGCCAGGGGATCAGCCCCAGCATTTT. Translating gives CASSPPPGDQPQHF.

V and J are TRBV3-1 (or the pseudogene TRBV3-2) and TRBJ2-2; TRBD2 is a possible D gene (6 bases). V was cut by 0 bases and J by 4 bases, with 12 bases left in between. The CDR3 spans 16 residues. Germline CDR1 LGHDT, CDR2 YNNKEL (reference sequence). The CDR3 region has the DNA TGTGCCAGCAGCCAAGAAGACCGGGGACTCACCGGGGAGCTGTTTTTT. Its translation: CASSQEDRGLTGELFF.

The rearrangement uses TRBV19 and TRBJ1-5; no firm D call. Looked up from germline, CDR1 is LNHDA and CDR2 is SQIVND (reference sequence). The CDR3 contains 12 residues. Trimming left V 3 bases short and J 4 bases short, with 4 bases between. The chain's CDR3 is CASSIRNQPQHF. The CDR3 bases are TGTGCCAGTAGTATCAGAAATCAGCCCCAGCATTTT.

The chain uses TRBV12-3 or TRBV12-4 and TRBJ2-5; TRBD2 might be the D (6 bases). V lost 3 bases and J 2 bases, leaving 7 bases between the germline ends. This CDR3 spans 13 amino acids. The DNA of the CDR3 is TGTGCCAGCAGTTTGGAGGGGCAAGAGACCCAGTACTTC. As protein: CASSLEGQETQYF.

V gene TRBV7-9 combines with J gene TRBJ1-1; 7 nucleotides match TRBD1. Germline V lookup: CDR1 SEHNR, CDR2 FQNEAQ (reference sequence). There are 15 residues in the CDR3. The V and J ends lost 3 bases and 4 bases, in that order; junction bases with no gene match: 8. The CDR3 DNA reads as TGTGCCAGCAGCTTGCCCCGGGACAGTGGCACTGAAGCTTTCTTT. This codes for CASSLPRDSGTEAFF.

The chain links TRBV5-4 to TRBJ1-1; 11 bases match TRBD1. The germline V gene has CDR1 SGHNT and CDR2 YYREEE (reference sequence). CDR3 size: 14 residues. The V and J ends lost 5 bases and 4 bases, in that order; junction bases with no gene match: 4. The DNA of the CDR3 is TGTGCCAGCAGTCCCGGGACAGGGGGCACTGAAGCTTTCTTT. Protein: CASSPGTGGTEAFF.

J is TRBJ1-5 and V is TRBV19; 7 nucleotides align to TRBD1. This CDR3 has 15 amino acids. The V gene's germline CDR1 is LNHDA and CDR2 SQIVND (reference sequence). After removal of 3 bases from V and 2 bases from J, the junction contained 4 bases not matched to a gene. Written as DNA, the CDR3 is TGTGCCAGTAGTATTGGAGGGGGCGGCAATCAGCCCCAGCATTTT. This translates into CASSIGGGGNQPQHF.

V and J are TRBV3-1 (or the pseudogene TRBV3-2) and TRBJ2-3; D unclear. This CDR3 spans 16 amino acids. The germline gives CDR1 LGHDT, CDR2 YNNKEL (reference sequence). Trimming removed 7 bases at V and 4 bases at J, with 21 bases between. The CDR3, as DNA: TGTGCCAGCACCCTGGGCGTTTCCTTCGCCTCAGATACGCAGTATTTT. It encodes CASTLGVSFASDTQYF.

This chain connects TRBV5-1 to TRBJ2-7; TRBD1 matches 7 bases. J lost 1 base, V lost 7 bases, and 8 bases had no gene match. Looked up from germline, CDR1 is SGHRS and CDR2 is YFSETQ. The CDR3 contains 14 residues. CDR3 sequence reads: CASSGTANSYEQYF. CDR3 DNA sequence: TGCGCCAGCTCCGGGACAGCAAATTCCTACGAGCAGTACTTC.

V and J are TRBV27 and TRBJ2-7, with 11 bases identical to TRBD2. Looked up from germline, CDR1 is MNHEY and CDR2 is SMNVEV (reference sequence). The V gene end was trimmed by 6 bases and the J gene end by 1 base; junction bases not matched to a gene: 11. This CDR3 has 17 amino acids. CDR3 DNA sequence: TGTGCCAGCAGACCCTTCAGCTGGACTAGCGGGTCCTACGAGCAGTACTTC. Translation: CASRPFSWTSGSYEQYF.

The chain is built from TRBV7-3 and TRBJ2-3; 8 bases map to TRBD2. Germline V gene sequence: CDR1 SGHTA, CDR2 FQGTGA. J gave up 4 bases and V 5 bases, and 8 bases lay outside the gene matches. The CDR3 extends over 15 amino acids. CDR3 amino acids: CASSRGGGSADTQYF. In DNA form, the CDR3 reads TGTGCCAGCAGCCGCGGCGGGGGGTCGGCAGATACGCAGTATTTT.

The chain is built from TRBV11-3 and TRBJ2-2; D is perhaps TRBD2 (6 bases). Deletions cut 4 bases from V and 7 bases from J, with 10 bases between. The CDR3 loop spans 13 amino acids. Germline-derived CDR1 and CDR2 are SGHNT and YENEEA. The CDR3 region has the DNA TGTGCCAGCAGCTGGGACTCGGTCGGGGAGCTGTTTTTT. Its translation is CASSWDSVGELFF.